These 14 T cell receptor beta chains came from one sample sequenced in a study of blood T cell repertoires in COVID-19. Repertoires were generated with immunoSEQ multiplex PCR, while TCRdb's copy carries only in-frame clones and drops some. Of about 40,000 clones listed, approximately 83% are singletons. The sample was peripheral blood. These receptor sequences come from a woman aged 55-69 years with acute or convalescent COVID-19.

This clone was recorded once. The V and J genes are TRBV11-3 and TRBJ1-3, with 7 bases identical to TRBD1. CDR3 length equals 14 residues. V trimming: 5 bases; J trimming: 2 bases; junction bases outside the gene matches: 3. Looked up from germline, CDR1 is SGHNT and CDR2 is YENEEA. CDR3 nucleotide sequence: TGTGCCAGCAGCCTACAGGGGACTGGAAACACCATATATTTT. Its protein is CASSLQGTGNTIYF.

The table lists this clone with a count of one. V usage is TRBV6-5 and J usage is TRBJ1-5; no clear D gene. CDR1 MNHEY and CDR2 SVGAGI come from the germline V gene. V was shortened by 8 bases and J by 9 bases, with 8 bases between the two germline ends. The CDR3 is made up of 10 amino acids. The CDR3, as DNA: TGTGCCAGCTCCGCGTGGCCCCAGCATTTT. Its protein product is CASSAWPQHF.

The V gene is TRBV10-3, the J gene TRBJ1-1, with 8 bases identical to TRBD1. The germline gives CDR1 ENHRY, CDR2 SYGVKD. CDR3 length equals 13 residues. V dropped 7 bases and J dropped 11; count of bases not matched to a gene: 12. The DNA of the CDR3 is TGTGCCATCACCGGATCCGACAGGGGACGCGCTTTCTTT. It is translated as CAITGSDRGRAFF.

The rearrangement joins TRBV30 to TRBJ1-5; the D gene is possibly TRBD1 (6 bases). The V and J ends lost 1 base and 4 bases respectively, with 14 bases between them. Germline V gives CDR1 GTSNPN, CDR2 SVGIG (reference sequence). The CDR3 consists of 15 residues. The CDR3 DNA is TGTGCCTGGAGTGGCCCCGGACAGTTAAATCAGCCCCAGCATTTT. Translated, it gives CAWSGPGQLNQPQHF. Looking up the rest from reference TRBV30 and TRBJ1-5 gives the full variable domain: SQTIHQWPATLVQPVGSPLSLECTVEGTSNPNLYWYRQAAGRGLQLLFYSVGIGQISSEVPQNLSASRPQDRQFILSSKKLLLSDSGFYLCAWSGPGQLNQPQHFGDGTRLSIL.

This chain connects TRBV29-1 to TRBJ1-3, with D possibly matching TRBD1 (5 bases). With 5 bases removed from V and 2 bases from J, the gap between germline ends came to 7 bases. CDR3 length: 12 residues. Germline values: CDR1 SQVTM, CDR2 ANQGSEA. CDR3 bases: TGCAGCGTTCTAGGGGCTGGAAACACCATATATTTT. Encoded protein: CSVLGAGNTIYF.

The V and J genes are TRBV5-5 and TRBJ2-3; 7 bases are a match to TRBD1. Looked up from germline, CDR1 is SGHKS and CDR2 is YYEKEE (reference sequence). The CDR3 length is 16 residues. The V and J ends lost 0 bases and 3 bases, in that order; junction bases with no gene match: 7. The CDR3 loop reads CASSLGGTVGTDTQYF. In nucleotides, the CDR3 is TGTGCCAGCAGCTTGGGGGGGACAGTCGGAACAGATACGCAGTATTTT.

The DNA for the CDR3 is TGTGCCAGCAGCCAGTGGAGAGAAGCGGTGAGCACAGATACGCAGTATTTT. Translation gives CASSQWREAVSTDTQYF. The chain employs TRBV4-2 and TRBJ2-3; D is possibly TRBD2 (5 bases). The CDR3 is made up of 17 amino acids. CDR1 and CDR2 from the germline V gene are LGHNA and YNFKEQ. V was pared by 3 bases and J by 0 bases, with 16 bases between.

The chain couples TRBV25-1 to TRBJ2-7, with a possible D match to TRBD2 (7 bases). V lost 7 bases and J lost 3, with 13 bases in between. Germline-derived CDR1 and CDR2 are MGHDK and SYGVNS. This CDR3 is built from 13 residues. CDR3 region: CASTRGGGYEQYF. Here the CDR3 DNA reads TGTGCCAGCACTCGCGGGGGCGGCTACGAGCAGTACTTC.

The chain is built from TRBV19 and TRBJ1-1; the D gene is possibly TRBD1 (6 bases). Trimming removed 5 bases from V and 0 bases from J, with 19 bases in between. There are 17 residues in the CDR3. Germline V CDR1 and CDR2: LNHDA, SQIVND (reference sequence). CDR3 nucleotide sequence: TGTGCCAGTAGTTACATTACCGGGACATCTATGAACACTGAAGCTTTCTTT. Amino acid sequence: CASSYITGTSMNTEAFF.

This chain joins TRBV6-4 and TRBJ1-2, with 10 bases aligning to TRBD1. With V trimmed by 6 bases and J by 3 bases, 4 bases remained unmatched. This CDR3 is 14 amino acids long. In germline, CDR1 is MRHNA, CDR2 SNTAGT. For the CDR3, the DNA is TGTGCCAGCAGGAAAGACAGGGGGCACTATGGCTACACCTTC. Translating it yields CASRKDRGHYGYTF.

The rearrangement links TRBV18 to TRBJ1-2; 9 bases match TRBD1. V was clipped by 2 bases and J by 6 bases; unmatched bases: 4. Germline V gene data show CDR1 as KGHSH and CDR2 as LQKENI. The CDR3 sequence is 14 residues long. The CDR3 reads CASSPADRGDGYTF. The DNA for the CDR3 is TGTGCCAGCTCACCAGCGGACAGGGGAGATGGCTACACCTTC.

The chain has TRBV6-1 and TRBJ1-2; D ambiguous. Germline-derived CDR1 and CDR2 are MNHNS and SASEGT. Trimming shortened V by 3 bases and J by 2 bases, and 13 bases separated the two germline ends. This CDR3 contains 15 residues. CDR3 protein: CASSERALLNYGYTF. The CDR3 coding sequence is TGTGCCAGCAGTGAGAGGGCCCTGCTAAACTATGGCTACACCTTC.

The CDR3 DNA follows: TGTGCCAGCAGCCAGGGGACAGGGGGAGGAAACACCATATATTTT. Residues: CASSQGTGGGNTIYF. The V call is TRBV3-1 (or the pseudogene TRBV3-2), the J call TRBJ1-3, with 11 positions matching TRBD1. CDR1 LGHDT and CDR2 YNNKEL come from the germline V gene (reference sequence). The junction had 2 bases not matched to a gene; V was cut back by 3 bases and J by 4 bases. The CDR3 length is 15 residues.

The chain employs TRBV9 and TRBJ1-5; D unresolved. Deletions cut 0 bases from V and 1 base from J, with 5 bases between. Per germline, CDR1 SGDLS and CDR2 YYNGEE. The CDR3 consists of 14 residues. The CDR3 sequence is CASSVDGSNQPQHF. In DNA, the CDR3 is TGTGCCAGCAGCGTAGATGGCAGCAATCAGCCCCAGCATTTT.